This TCR beta chain was sequenced for a study of early stage breast cancer tumors. In the study overall: About 80% of the 16 invasive tumors were ER+, PR+ and HER2-.

The CDR3 runs 15 residues. In germline, CDR1 is KGHSH, CDR2 LQKENI. The J segment lost 10 bases and the V segment lost 0 bases, leaving 8 bases of the junction unmatched. Clones were read by immunoSEQ multiplex PCR, and TCRdb kept only the in-frame ones, dropping some. The sample shows just over 50,000 clones, around 80% of them seen only once. The receptor comes from a person in their 40s with breast cancer. V gene TRBV18 combines with J gene TRBJ2-1, with 8 positions matching TRBD2. Sequencing was done on a sample of blood. Written as DNA, the CDR3 is TGTGCCAGCTCACCACCGGGGGTAGGACTAGCAGAGCAGTTCTTC. This gives the protein CASSPPGVGLAEQFF.